This T cell receptor (beta chain) is from a study of blood T cell repertoires in COVID-19. Study-wide context: Specimens from acute and convalescent COVID-19 originated in the United States, Italy and Spain. T cells, B-cell-depleted T cells, or PBMCs provided the cDNA or gDNA that served as material.

In the study's own analysis: Nucleated cell number was recorded as an estimate derived from reference gene primer amplification. Only in-frame clones appear in the TCRdb table, and some are missing; sequencing was by immunoSEQ multiplex PCR. V, J and clone size reflect that table, while D and trimming were determined from the DNA. The repertoire has fewer than 110,000 clones, approximately 80% of them found once; the top ten carry 9.5% to 15%. This clone was detected only a few times. CDR1 is SGHNT, CDR2 YYREEE, per germline (reference sequence). Trimming cost V 4 bases and J 6 bases, with 14 bases left between them. The CDR3 runs to 15 residues.

The chain links TRBV5-4 to TRBJ1-6, with D perhaps TRBD1 (5 bases). The clonotype was recovered from a human donor in a cohort sampled during active COVID-19. Sequences were obtained from peripheral blood. The CDR3 region is CASSEDIGGNSPLHF. In nucleotides, the CDR3 is TGTGCCAGCAGCGAGGATATCGGGGGTAATTCACCCCTCCACTTT.